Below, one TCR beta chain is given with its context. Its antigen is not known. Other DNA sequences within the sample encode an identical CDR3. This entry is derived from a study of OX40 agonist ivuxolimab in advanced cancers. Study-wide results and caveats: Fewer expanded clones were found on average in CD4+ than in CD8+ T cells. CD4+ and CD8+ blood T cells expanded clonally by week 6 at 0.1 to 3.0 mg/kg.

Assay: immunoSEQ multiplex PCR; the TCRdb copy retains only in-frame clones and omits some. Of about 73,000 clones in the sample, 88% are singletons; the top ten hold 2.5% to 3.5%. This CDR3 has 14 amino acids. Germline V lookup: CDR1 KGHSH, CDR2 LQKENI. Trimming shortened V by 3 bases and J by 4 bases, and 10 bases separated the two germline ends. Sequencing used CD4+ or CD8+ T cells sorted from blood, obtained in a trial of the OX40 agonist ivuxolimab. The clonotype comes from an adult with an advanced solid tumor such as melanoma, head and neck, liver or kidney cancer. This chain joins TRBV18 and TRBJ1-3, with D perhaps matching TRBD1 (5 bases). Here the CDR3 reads CASSPGGTGNTIYF. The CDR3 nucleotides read TGTGCCAGCTCACCCGGGGGGACCGGAAACACCATATATTTT.